These 13 T cell receptor beta chains came from one sample sequenced in a study of T-cell memory formation after mild COVID-19. TCRdb itself ran the 5' RACE reads through MiXCR, one entry per CDR3 protein. Here the sample spans roughly 600,000 distinct CDR3 sequences, roughly 18% being singletons. Specimen: PBMCs or a T cell subset sorted from them (not recorded which). All receptors derive from an adult woman who had mild COVID-19 (a few samples of this study predate the infection). Cell type and time point are not known.

This clonotype was seen a handful of times. The rearrangement links TRBV6-2 or TRBV6-3 to TRBJ2-2, with 10 nucleotides matching TRBD2. The CDR3 totals 16 residues. The junction had 7 bases not matched to a gene; V was cut back by 4 bases and J by 5 bases. In germline, CDR1 is MNHEY, CDR2 SVGEGT. CDR3: CASSFSLAGETGELFF. The CDR3 DNA reads as TGTGCCAGCAGTTTTAGTCTAGCGGGAGAAACCGGGGAGCTGTTTTTT.

This clonotype was recorded a few times. The chain carries TRBV12-3 or TRBV12-4 and TRBJ1-1; no clear D gene. The CDR3 length is 13 residues. Deletions cut 8 bases from V and 2 bases from J, with 12 bases between. The CDR3 spells CASLSQSNTEAFF. The CDR3, as DNA: TGTGCCAGCCTGTCACAGAGTAACACTGAAGCTTTCTTT.

The rearrangement joins TRBV11-2 to TRBJ2-7; 8 bases align to TRBD1. Trimming removed 0 bases from V and 1 base from J; junction bases left unmatched: 8. This CDR3 has 17 residues. Germline V lookup: CDR1 SGHAT, CDR2 FQNNGV. The DNA for the CDR3 is TGTGCCAGCAGCTTAGATACGTTCGGGGACAGGTCCTACGAGCAGTACTTC. Residues: CASSLDTFGDRSYEQYF.

This clonotype has just a few counts. This chain connects TRBV4-3 to TRBJ2-7; the D is unclear. Trimming took 0 bases from V and 3 from J, leaving 9 bases between them. Germline loops: CDR1 LGHNA, CDR2 YSLEER. CDR3 length: 14 residues. The CDR3 nucleotides read TGCGCCAGCAGCCAAGATCAACACTACTACGAGCAGTACTTC. Protein sequence: CASSQDQHYYEQYF.

The gene calls are TRBV10-3 and TRBJ2-7; TRBD1 matches 9 bases. V lost 4 bases to trimming and J lost 6 bases; unmatched junction nucleotides: 13. Germline V CDR1 and CDR2: ENHRY, SYGVKD. The CDR3 is made up of 16 amino acids. CDR3 sequence (DNA): TGTGCCATCAGTGGTTCTTCCGGGACAGGGAATCTCGAGCAGTACTTC. This translates into CAISGSSGTGNLEQYF.

The chain couples TRBV24-1 to TRBJ2-3; D possibly corresponds to TRBD2 (5 bases). Trimming shortened V by 0 bases and J by 4 bases, and 13 bases separated the two germline ends. The CDR3 covers 16 residues. In germline, CDR1 is KGHDR, CDR2 SFDVKD. In nucleotides, the CDR3 is TGTGCCACCAGTGATTTGCAAGCCGGGAAGGCAGATACGCAGTATTTT. This codes for CATSDLQAGKADTQYF.

The V and J genes are TRBV5-5 and TRBJ2-7, with 9 bases lining up with TRBD1. Germline CDR1 is SGHKS and CDR2 is YYEKEE (reference sequence). The V segment lost 5 bases and the J segment 2 bases; nucleotides outside the gene matches: 11. The CDR3 length is 16 residues. CDR3 amino acids: CASRQETGGFTYEQYF. The CDR3 DNA reads as TGTGCCAGCAGACAGGAAACAGGGGGCTTCACCTACGAGCAGTACTTC.

The chain is built from TRBV11-2 and TRBJ2-1; the match to TRBD2 covers 8 bases. The CDR3 has 14 amino acids. CDR1 and CDR2 from the germline V gene are SGHAT and FQNNGV. V lost 5 bases, J lost 9 bases, and 9 bases stayed unmatched. CDR3 residues: CASSQGTSSAEQFF. In nucleotides, the CDR3 is TGTGCCAGCAGCCAGGGGACTAGTTCGGCTGAGCAGTTCTTC.

This clonotype was seen many times. The J gene is TRBJ2-7, the V gene TRBV7-9; TRBD2 might be the D (5 bases). CDR1 is SEHNR and CDR2 is FQNEAQ in the germline V gene (reference sequence). V was shortened by 6 bases and J by 0 bases, with 12 bases between the two germline ends. The CDR3 extends over 14 amino acids. The CDR3 DNA reads as TGTGCCAGCAGGAAGACCGGGAACTCCTACGAGCAGTACTTC. Its translation is CASRKTGNSYEQYF.

The chain joins TRBV12-3 or TRBV12-4 to TRBJ2-1; D possibly matches TRBD1 or TRBD2 (5 bases each). This CDR3 has 14 residues. V was trimmed by 6 bases and J by 7 bases, leaving 16 bases between them. This CDR3 reads CASSVLSGPNEQFF. DNA for the CDR3: TGTGCCAGCAGCGTCTTATCGGGGCCTAATGAGCAGTTCTTC.

The genes are TRBV20-1 and TRBJ2-7, with D tentatively TRBD1 (5 bases). The CDR3 spans 14 residues. Germline V lookup: CDR1 DFQATT, CDR2 SNEGSKA (reference sequence). Trimming stripped 3 bases from V and 0 bases from J, with 12 bases between. The CDR3 DNA is TGCAGTGCTAGCCTCGACAGTATCTCCTACGAGCAGTACTTC. Its translation is CSASLDSISYEQYF.

This clonotype has a handful of counts. V usage is TRBV4-1 and J usage is TRBJ1-2; possibly TRBD1 for D (6 bases). Germline V CDR1 and CDR2: MGHRA, YSYEKL. The V end was cut by 1 base, the J end by 8 bases, with 17 bases between. CDR3 length equals 15 residues. The CDR3 bases are TGCGCCAGCAGCCAAGCTCGGATAACAGGGAAAGGCTACACCTTC. Residues: CASSQARITGKGYTF.

V and J are TRBV6-5 and TRBJ2-7; 11 positions match TRBD2. With 6 bases clipped from V and 3 bases from J, the junction kept 7 bases outside the gene matches. This CDR3 comprises 15 residues. The germline CDR1 and CDR2 sequences are MNHEY and SVGAGI. CDR3 nucleotide sequence: TGTGCCAGCAGACCCCCGGGACTAGCGGTCTACGAGCAGTACTTC. Its protein is CASRPPGLAVYEQYF.